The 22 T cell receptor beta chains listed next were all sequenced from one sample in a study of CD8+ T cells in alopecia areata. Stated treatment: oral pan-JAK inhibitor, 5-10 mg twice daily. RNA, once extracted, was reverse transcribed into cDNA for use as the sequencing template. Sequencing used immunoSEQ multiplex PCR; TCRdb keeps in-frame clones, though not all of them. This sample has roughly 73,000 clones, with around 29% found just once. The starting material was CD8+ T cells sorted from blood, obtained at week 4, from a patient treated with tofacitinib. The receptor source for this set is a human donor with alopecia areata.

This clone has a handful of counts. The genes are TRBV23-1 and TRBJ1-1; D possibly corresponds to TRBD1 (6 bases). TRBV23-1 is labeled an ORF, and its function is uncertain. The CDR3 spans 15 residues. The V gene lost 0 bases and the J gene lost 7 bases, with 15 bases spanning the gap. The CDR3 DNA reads TGCGCCAGCAGTCAATCAGGCCCCCTAGGGGGTGAAGCTTTCTTT. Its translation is CASSQSGPLGGEAFF.

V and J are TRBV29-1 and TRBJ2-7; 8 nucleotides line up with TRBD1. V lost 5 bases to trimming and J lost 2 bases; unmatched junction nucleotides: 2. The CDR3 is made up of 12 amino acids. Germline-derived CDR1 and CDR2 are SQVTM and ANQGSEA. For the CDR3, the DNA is TGCAGCGTTCGGGACAGGCCCTACGAGCAGTACTTC. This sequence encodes CSVRDRPYEQYF.

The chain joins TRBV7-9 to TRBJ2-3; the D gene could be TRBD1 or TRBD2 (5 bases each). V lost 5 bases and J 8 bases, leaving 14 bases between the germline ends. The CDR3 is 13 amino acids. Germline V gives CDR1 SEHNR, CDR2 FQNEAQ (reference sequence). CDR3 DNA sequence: TGTGCCAGCAGCCACGGGACGGTTCTTACGCAGTATTTT. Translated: CASSHGTVLTQYF.

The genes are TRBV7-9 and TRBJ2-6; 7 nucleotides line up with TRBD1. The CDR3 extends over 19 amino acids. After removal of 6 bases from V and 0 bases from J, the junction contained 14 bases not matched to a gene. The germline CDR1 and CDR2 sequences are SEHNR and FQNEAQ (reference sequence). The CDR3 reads CASRRTGTEKSSGANVLTF. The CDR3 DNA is TGTGCCAGCAGACGTACCGGGACAGAAAAAAGCTCTGGGGCCAACGTCCTGACTTTC.

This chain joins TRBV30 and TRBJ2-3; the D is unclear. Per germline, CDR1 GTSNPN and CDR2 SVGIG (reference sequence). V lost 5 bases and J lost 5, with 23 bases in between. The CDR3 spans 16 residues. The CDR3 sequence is CAWEAVSTQNGDTQYF. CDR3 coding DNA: TGTGCCTGGGAAGCCGTTAGCACACAAAATGGAGATACGCAGTATTTT. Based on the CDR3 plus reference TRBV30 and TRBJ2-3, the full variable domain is SQTIHQWPATLVQPVGSPLSLECTVEGTSNPNLYWYRQAAGRGLQLLFYSVGIGQISSEVPQNLSASRPQDRQFILSSKKLLLSDSGFYLCAWEAVSTQNGDTQYFGPGTRLTVL.

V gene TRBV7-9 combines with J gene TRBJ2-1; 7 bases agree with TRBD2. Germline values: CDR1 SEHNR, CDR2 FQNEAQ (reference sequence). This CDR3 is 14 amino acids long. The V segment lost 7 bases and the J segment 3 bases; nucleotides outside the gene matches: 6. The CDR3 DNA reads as TGTGCCAGCACCGGGACTAATAACTACAATGAGCAGTTCTTC. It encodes CASTGTNNYNEQFF.

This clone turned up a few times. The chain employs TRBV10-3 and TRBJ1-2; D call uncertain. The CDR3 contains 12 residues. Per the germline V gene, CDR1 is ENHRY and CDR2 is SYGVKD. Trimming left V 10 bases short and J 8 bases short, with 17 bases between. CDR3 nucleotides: TGTGCCAGCAAAGAGGGCTTGGGAGGCTACACCTTC. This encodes CASKEGLGGYTF.

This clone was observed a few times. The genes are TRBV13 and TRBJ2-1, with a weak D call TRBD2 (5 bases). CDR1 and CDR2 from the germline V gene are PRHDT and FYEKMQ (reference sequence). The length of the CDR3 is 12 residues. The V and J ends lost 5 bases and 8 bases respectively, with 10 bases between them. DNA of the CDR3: TGTGCCAGCAGCCTGCGGGCGGATGAGCAGTTCTTC. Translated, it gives CASSLRADEQFF.

As DNA, the CDR3 is TGCAGCGTTGAAGGTACAGGGGAGATGGAGACCCAGTACTTC. The encoded protein is CSVEGTGEMETQYF. The chain uses TRBV29-1 and TRBJ2-5; 7 nucleotides align to TRBD1. CDR1 and CDR2 (germline): SQVTM, ANQGSEA. The trim removed 1 base at V and 5 bases at J, leaving 7 bases unmatched. The CDR3 consists of 14 residues.

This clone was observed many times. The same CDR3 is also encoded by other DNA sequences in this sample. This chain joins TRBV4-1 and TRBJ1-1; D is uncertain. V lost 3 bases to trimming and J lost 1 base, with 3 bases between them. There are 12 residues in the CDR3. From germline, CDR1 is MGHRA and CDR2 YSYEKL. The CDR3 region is CASSQTNTEAFF. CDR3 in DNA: TGCGCCAGCAGCCAGACGAACACTGAAGCTTTCTTT.

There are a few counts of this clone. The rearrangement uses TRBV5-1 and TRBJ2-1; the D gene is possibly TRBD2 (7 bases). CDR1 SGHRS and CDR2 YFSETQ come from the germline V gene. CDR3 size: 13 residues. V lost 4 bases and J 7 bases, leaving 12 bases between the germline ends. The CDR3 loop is CASSIGGVNEQFF. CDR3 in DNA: TGCGCCAGCAGCATAGGGGGGGTTAATGAGCAGTTCTTC.

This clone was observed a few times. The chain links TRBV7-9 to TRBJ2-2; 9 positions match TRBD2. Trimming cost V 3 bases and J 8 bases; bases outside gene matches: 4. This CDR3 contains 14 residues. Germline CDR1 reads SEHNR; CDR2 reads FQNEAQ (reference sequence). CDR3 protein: CASSLGTSSGELFF. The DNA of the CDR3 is TGTGCCAGCAGCTTGGGGACTAGCAGTGGGGAGCTGTTTTTT.

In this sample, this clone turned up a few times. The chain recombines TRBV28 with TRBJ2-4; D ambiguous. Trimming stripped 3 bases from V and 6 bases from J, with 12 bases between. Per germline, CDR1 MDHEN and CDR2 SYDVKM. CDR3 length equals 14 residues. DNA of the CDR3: TGTGCCAGCAGTTTTTCGGACGATCCAAACATTCAGTACTTC. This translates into CASSFSDDPNIQYF.

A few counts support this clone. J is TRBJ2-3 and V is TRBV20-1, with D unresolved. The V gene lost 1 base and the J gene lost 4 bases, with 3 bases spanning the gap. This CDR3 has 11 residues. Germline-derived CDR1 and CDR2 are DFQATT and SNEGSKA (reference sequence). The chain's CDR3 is CSARVSDTQYF. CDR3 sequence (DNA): TGCAGTGCTAGAGTCTCAGATACGCAGTATTTT.

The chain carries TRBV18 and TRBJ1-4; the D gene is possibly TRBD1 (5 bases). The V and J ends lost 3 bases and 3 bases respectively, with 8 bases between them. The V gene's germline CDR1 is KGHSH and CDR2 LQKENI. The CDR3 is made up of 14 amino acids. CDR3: CASSPRDSNEKLFF. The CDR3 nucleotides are TGTGCCAGCTCACCGAGGGACTCTAATGAAAAACTGTTTTTT.

Here the CDR3 reads CASSQDGSTETQYF. The CDR3 DNA is TGTGCCAGCAGCCAAGATGGTAGCACAGAGACCCAGTACTTC. V usage is TRBV4-2 and J usage is TRBJ2-5; D remains unclear. Germline-derived CDR1 and CDR2 are LGHNA and YNFKEQ. This CDR3 has 14 amino acids. V dropped 0 bases and J dropped 4 bases, with 9 bases sitting between them.

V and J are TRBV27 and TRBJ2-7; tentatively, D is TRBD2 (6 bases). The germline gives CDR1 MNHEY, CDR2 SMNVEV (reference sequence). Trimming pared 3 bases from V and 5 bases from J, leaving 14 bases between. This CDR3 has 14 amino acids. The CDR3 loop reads CASSFSYGSDEQYF. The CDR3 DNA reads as TGTGCCAGCAGTTTTTCGTACGGGAGCGACGAGCAGTACTTC.

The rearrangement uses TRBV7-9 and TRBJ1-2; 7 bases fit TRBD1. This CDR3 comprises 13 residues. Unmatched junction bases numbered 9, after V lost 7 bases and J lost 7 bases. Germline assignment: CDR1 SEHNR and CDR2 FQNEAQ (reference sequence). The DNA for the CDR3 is TGTGCCAGCACCGAGAACCCAGGGGGTGGCTACACCTTC. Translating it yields CASTENPGGGYTF.

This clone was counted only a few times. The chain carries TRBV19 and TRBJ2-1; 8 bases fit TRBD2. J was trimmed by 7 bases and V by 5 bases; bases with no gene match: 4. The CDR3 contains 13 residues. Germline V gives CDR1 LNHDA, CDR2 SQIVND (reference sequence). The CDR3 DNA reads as TGTGCCAGTAGTGGCGCTAGCGGGAATGAGCAGTTCTTC. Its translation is CASSGASGNEQFF.

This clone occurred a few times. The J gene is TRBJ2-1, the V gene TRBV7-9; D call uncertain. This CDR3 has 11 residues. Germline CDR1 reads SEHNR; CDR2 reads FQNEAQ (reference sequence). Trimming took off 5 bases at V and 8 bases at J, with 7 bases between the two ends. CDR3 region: CASSTGHEQFF. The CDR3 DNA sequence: TGTGCCAGCAGCACCGGACATGAGCAGTTCTTC.

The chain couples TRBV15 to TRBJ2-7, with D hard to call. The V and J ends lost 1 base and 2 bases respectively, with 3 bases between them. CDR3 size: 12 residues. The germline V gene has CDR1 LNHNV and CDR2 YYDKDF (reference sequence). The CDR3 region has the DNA TGTGCCACCAGCAGAGGACCCTACGAGCAGTACTTC. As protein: CATSRGPYEQYF.

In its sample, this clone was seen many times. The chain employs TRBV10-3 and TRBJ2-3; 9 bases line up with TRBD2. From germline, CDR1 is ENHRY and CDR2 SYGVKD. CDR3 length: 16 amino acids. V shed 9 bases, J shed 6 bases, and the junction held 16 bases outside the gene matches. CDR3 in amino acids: CAIVSGAGGPGDTQYF. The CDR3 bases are TGTGCCATAGTATCGGGGGCGGGAGGGCCTGGTGATACGCAGTATTTT.